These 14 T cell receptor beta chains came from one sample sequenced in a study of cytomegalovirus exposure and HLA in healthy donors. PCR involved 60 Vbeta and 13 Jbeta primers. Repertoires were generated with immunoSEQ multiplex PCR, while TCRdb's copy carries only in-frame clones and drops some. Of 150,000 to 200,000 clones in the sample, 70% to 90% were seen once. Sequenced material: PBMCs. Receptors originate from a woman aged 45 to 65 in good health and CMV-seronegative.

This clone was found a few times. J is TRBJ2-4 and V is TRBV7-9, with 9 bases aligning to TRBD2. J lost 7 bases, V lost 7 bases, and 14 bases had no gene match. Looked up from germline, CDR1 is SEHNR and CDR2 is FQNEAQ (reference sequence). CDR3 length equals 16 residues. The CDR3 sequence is CASIPSSAGGPNIQYF. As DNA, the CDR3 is TGTGCCAGCATCCCGTCATCGGCGGGAGGGCCGAACATTCAGTACTTC.

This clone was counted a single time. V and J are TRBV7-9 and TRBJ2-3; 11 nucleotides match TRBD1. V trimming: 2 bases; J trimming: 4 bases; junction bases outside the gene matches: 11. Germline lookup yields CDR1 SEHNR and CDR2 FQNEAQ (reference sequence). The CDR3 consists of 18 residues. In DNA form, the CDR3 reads TGTGCCAGCAGCTTAAAAATCCAGGACAGGGGGCTCCCAGATACGCAGTATTTT. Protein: CASSLKIQDRGLPDTQYF.

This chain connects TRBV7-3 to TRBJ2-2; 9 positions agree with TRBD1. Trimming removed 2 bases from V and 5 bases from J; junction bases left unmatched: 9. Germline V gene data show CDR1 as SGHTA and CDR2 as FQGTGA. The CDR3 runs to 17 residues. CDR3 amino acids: CASSLGIGTGRTGELFF. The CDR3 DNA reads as TGTGCCAGCAGCTTAGGGATAGGGACAGGGAGAACCGGGGAGCTGTTTTTT.

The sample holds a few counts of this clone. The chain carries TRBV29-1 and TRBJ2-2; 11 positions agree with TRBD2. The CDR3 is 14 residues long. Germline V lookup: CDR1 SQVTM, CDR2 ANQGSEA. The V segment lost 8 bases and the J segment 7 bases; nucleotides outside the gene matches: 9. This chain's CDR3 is CSLIAGGQGGELFF. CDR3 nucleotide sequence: TGCAGCCTTATAGCGGGAGGGCAGGGCGGGGAGCTGTTTTTT.

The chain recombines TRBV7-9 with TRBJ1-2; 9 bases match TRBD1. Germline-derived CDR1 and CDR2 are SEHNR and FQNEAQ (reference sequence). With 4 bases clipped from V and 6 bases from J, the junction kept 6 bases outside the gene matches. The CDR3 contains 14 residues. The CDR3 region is CASSSRTGEDGYTF. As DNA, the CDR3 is TGTGCCAGCAGCTCCAGGACAGGGGAAGATGGCTACACCTTC.

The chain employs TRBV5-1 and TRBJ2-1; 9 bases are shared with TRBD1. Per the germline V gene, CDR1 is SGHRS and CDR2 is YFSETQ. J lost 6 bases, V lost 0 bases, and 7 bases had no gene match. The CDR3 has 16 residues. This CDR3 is CASSLGGTGLGNEQFF. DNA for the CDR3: TGCGCCAGCAGCTTGGGGGGGACAGGGTTAGGCAATGAGCAGTTCTTC.

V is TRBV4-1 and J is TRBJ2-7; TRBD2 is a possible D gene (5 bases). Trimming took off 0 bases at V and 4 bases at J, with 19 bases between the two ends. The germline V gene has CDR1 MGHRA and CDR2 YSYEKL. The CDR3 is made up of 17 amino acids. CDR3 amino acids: CASSQDVPGTLLYEQYF. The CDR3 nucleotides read TGCGCCAGCAGCCAAGATGTTCCGGGAACACTCCTTTACGAGCAGTACTTC.

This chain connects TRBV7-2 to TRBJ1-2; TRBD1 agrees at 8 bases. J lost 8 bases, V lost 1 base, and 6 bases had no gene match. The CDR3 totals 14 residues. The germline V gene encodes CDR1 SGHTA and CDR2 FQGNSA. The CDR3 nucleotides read TGTGCCAGCAGCTTAGGGGACAGGACGAGCGGCTACACCTTC. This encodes CASSLGDRTSGYTF.

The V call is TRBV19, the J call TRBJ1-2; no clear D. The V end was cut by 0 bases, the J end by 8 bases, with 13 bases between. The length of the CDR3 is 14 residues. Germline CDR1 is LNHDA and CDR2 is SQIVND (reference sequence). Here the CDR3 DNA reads TGTGCCAGTAGTATAGATTCGGGGTCGGGCGGCTACACCTTC. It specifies CASSIDSGSGGYTF.

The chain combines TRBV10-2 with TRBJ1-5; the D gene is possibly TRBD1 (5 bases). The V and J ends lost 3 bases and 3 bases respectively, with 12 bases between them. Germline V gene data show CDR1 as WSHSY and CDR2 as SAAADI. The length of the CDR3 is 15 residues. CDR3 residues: CASSDIGRDNQPQHF. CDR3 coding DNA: TGCGCCAGCAGTGACATAGGCAGGGACAATCAGCCCCAGCATTTT.

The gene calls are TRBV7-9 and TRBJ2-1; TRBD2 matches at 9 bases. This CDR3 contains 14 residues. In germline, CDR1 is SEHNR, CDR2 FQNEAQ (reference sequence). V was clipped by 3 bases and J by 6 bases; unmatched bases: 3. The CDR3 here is CASSFSGSLNEQFF. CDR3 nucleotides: TGTGCCAGCAGCTTTAGCGGGAGCCTCAATGAGCAGTTCTTC.

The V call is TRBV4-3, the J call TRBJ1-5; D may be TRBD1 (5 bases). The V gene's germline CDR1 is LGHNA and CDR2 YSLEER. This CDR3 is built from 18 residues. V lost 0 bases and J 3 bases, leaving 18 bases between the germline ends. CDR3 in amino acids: CASSQDPSMGQFNQPQHF. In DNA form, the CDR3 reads TGCGCCAGCAGCCAAGACCCGTCGATGGGGCAATTCAATCAGCCCCAGCATTTT.

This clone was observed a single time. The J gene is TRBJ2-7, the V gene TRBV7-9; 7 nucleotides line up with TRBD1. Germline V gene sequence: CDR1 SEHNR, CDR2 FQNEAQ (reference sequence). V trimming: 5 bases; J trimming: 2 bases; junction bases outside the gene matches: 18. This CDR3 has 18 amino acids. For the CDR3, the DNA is TGTGCCAGCAGCCTCCCTAGTGAGGGTGATCAGGGGGCCTACGAGCAGTACTTC. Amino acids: CASSLPSEGDQGAYEQYF. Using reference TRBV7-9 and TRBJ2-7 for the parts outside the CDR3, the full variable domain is DTGVSQNPRHKITKRGQNVTFRCDPISEHNRLYWYRQTLGQGPEFLTYFQNEAQLEKSRLLSDRFSAERPKGSFSTLEIQRTEQGDSAMYLCASSLPSEGDQGAYEQYFGPGTRLTVT.

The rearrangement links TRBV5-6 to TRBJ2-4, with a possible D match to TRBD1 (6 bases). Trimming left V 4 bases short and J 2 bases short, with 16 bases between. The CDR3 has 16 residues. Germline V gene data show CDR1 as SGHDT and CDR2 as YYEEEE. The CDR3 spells CASSIQGLLSKNIQYF. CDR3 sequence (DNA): TGTGCCAGCAGCATACAGGGTTTATTGTCCAAAAACATTCAGTACTTC.